This TCR beta chain was observed in a study of radiation and T cells in renal cell carcinoma. CDR1 is SGHTA, CDR2 FQGNSA, per germline. The CDR3 loop spans 14 amino acids. Trimming left V 1 base short and J 3 bases short, with 10 bases between. Time point: blood 4 weeks post-SBRT, at nephrectomy. Treatment defined: 15 Gy SBRT to primary tumor, nephrectomy 4 weeks later. This table comes from immunoSEQ multiplex PCR, and its TCRdb copy is limited to in-frame clones, with some not included. The sample carries tens of thousands of clones, around 81% recorded once. Sample: blood, taken from a patient whose treatment included radiotherapy and nephrectomy. The clonotype comes from a man in his fifties or sixties with renal cell carcinoma. This rearrangement joins TRBV7-2 to TRBJ2-7; tentatively, D is TRBD2 (5 bases). CDR3 DNA sequence: TGTGCCAGCAGCTTAGATGGTGGGAGCTACGAGCAGTACTTC. Encoded protein: CASSLDGGSYEQYF.